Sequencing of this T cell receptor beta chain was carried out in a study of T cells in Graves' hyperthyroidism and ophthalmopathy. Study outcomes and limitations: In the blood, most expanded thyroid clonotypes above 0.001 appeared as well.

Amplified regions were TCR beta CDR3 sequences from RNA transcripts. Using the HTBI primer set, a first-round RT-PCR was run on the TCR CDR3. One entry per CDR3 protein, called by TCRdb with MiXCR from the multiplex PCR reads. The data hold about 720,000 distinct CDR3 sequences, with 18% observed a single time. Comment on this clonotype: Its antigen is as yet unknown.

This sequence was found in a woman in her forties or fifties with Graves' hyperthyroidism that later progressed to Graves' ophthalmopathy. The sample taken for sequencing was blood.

The CDR3 loop is CASSMDRGGGLRTDTQYF. The CDR3 DNA reads as TGTGCCAGCAGCATGGACCGCGGGGGGGGCCTCCGCACAGATACGCAGTATTTT. The rearrangement links TRBV7-9 to TRBJ2-3; 9 bases fit TRBD2. The V and J ends lost 5 bases and 1 base, in that order; junction bases with no gene match: 13. This CDR3 comprises 18 residues. CDR1 SEHNR and CDR2 FQNEAQ come from the germline V gene (reference sequence).